This is a list of T cell receptor beta chains from one sample in a study of blood T cells in healthy people across ages. MiXCR, run by TCRdb on the 5' RACE reads, gives a single entry per CDR3 protein. The table has roughly 1,500,000 distinct CDR3 sequences, roughly a third seen once. What was sequenced was blood. The receptors were gathered from a woman in her 30s in good health. The CDR3 runs from the conserved cysteine through the conserved F or W. A D gene is named only where the DNA matches it firmly. Rows may omit the clone size; those that give it use once, few, many or a size class.

j_gene | abundance | d_gene | v_gene | CDR3nt | CDR3aa
TRBJ1-5 | . | TRBD1 | TRBV28 | TGTGCCAGCAGTTTCGCGACAGGGGTCAACCTCAATAGCAATCAGCCCCAGCATTTT | CASSFATGVNLNSNQPQHF
TRBJ2-1 | few | TRBD2 | TRBV11-1 | TGTGCCAGCAGCTCCCGAACTAGCGGGAGGCTTAATGAGCAGTTCTTC | CASSSRTSGRLNEQFF
TRBJ1-3 | . | TRBD1 | TRBV4-3 | TGCGCCAGCAGCCAAAGAGGGGGCGACACCATATATTTT | CASSQRGGDTIYF
TRBJ1-5 | few | TRBD1 | TRBV7-3 | TGTGCCAGCAGCACTACCCCGGGACAGCTTACCAATCAGCCCCAGCATTTT | CASSTTPGQLTNQPQHF
TRBJ2-3 | . | TRBD2 | TRBV7-6 | TGTGCCAGCAGCTTAGTGGACGGGGGGGCAGCAGATACGCAGTATTTT | CASSLVDGGAADTQYF
TRBJ2-5 | . | . | TRBV27 | TGTGACAGCAGCCAAAAGCGGAGGGGTCAAGAGACCCAGTACTTC | CDSSQKRRGQETQYF
TRBJ2-7 | . | . | TRBV7-9 | TGTGCCAGCAGCCGGGACGCAATCTACGAGCAGTACTTC | CASSRDAIYEQYF
TRBJ1-1 | few | . | TRBV27 | TGTGCCAGCAGTTTATCGGGTATCCGGGGCACTGAAGCTTTCTTT | CASSLSGIRGTEAFF
TRBJ2-1 | . | . | TRBV4-2 | TGTGCCAGCAGCCAAGACGGAAATCTTAATGAGCAGTTCTTC | CASSQDGNLNEQFF
TRBJ2-7 | . | TRBD1 | TRBV27 | TGTGCCAGCAGTTTACGGCCGGGACAGGGGGTCTACGAGCAGTACTTC | CASSLRPGQGVYEQYF
TRBJ2-1 | . | . | TRBV7-9 | TGTGCCGGCAGCTTAGACGTTTACAATGAGCAGTTCTTC | CAGSLDVYNEQFF
TRBJ2-1 | . | . | TRBV4-1 | TGCGCCAGCAGCCATGCCTATTCGCACAATGAGCAGTTCTTC | CASSHAYSHNEQFF
TRBJ2-7 | . | . | TRBV5-1 | TGCGCCAGCAGCTTGATGGACAGCCACTCTACCGAGCAGTACTTC | CASSLMDSHSTEQYF
TRBJ1-4 | few | . | TRBV6-5 | TGTGCCAGCAGTTACATGCAGTCCGGAGGGAATGAAAAACTGTTTTTT | CASSYMQSGGNEKLFF
TRBJ2-7 | . | . | TRBV9 | TGTGCCAGCAGCGTAGGGACCGAGGGGGTCGAGCAGTACTTC | CASSVGTEGVEQYF
TRBJ2-3 | . | TRBD2 | TRBV11-2 | TGTGCCAGCAGTTTCCATGGACTAGCGGGGTCCACAGATACGCAGTATTTT | CASSFHGLAGSTDTQYF
TRBJ1-2 | . | . | TRBV9 | TGTGCCAGCAGCGCGAACTCCTATGGCTACACCTTC | CASSANSYGYTF
TRBJ2-1 | . | TRBD2 | TRBV12-3/TRBV12-4 | TGTGCCAGCAGTCCAGCGGGGGGGCTGAGTAATGAGCAGTTCTTC | CASSPAGGLSNEQFF
TRBJ2-7 | . | . | TRBV20-1 | TGCAGTGCTAGAGAGGAGACGAGGGGCCCACTCCACGAGCAGTACTTC | CSAREETRGPLHEQYF
TRBJ2-7 | few | . | TRBV6-4 | TGTGCCAGCAGTCCGGGGCAATACTCCTACGAGCAGTACTTC | CASSPGQYSYEQYF
TRBJ2-7 | . | . | TRBV13 | TGTGCCAGCAGCCACCGGGACTTGATGAGGTACGAGCAGTACTTC | CASSHRDLMRYEQYF
TRBJ2-1 | few | . | TRBV19 | TGTGCCAGTAGTATGCTGGCCTTTAACAATGAGCAGTTCTTC | CASSMLAFNNEQFF
TRBJ2-1 | . | . | TRBV5-6 | TGTGCCAGCGGAGGAGAAAACAATGAGCAGTTCTTC | CASGGENNEQFF
TRBJ1-2 | . | . | TRBV5-1 | TGCGCCAGCAGCTATACCTTACGCCAGGAAGACTATGGCTACACCTTC | CASSYTLRQEDYGYTF
TRBJ2-3 | . | . | TRBV30 | TGTGCCTGGAGTGGGTCCCATCGTACGCAGTATTTT | CAWSGSHRTQYF
TRBJ2-7 | few | TRBD1 | TRBV7-9 | TGTGCCAGCAGCCAACGGACAGGGGGCTCGTGGGAGCAGTACTTC | CASSQRTGGSWEQYF
TRBJ2-3 | . | . | TRBV30 | TGTGCCTGGAGGGTACTCCAGCCCCCAGATACGCAGTATTTT | CAWRVLQPPDTQYF
TRBJ2-1 | . | . | TRBV6-2/TRBV6-3 | TGTGTCAGCAGTTACTCTGACCTGGTAAAAGTGGAGCAGTTCTTC | CVSSYSDLVKVEQFF
TRBJ1-1 | . | . | TRBV6-5 | TGTGCCAGCTCGGGCCCGAACACTGAAGCTTTCTTT | CASSGPNTEAFF
TRBJ1-5 | few | . | TRBV2 | TGTGCCAGCAGTCGACTCGGGGGAAATCAGCCCCAGCATTTT | CASSRLGGNQPQHF
TRBJ2-7 | . | . | TRBV4-1 | TGCGCCAGCAGCCAAGAGCCGGGACTGGGCTACGAGCAGTACTTC | CASSQEPGLGYEQYF
TRBJ2-1 | many | . | TRBV4-2 | TGTGCCAGCAGCCAAGATTCGGAGCAGTTCTTC | CASSQDSEQFF
TRBJ2-5 | . | TRBD2 | TRBV27 | TGTGCCAGCAGTTCTCCTAGCGGGGGGGCCCCCCAGTACTTC | CASSSPSGGAPQYF
TRBJ1-1 | once | . | TRBV2 | TGTGCCAGCGGATGGAAAATGAACACTGAAGCTTTCTTT | CASGWKMNTEAFF
TRBJ1-5 | . | . | TRBV2 | TGTGCCAGCAATGAATGGGACGAAAATCAACCCCAGCATTTT | CASNEWDENQPQHF
TRBJ2-3 | . | . | TRBV12-3/TRBV12-4 | TGTGCCAGCAGTCCGGAAGATACGCAGTATTTT | CASSPEDTQYF
TRBJ2-3 | . | TRBD2 | TRBV11-2 | TGTGCCAGCAGCACCCGACTAGCGGGGGGGTCCACAGATACGCAGTATTTT | CASSTRLAGGSTDTQYF
TRBJ2-4 | . | . | TRBV6-1 | TGTGCCAGCAGTGAAAGAGGTTCAGGACAGTACTTC | CASSERGSGQYF
TRBJ2-3 | . | TRBD2 | TRBV20-1 | TGCAGTGCTGAGGCTGGCGGGAGGGGTACAGATACGCAGTATTTT | CSAEAGGRGTDTQYF
TRBJ2-4 | . | . | TRBV27 | TGTGCCAGCAGGGAACACAGCGCCGGGGACACAAACATTCAGTACTTC | CASREHSAGDTNIQYF
TRBJ1-6 | . | . | TRBV11-1 | TGTGCCAGCAGCTTAGCAGGGGTTGATTCACCCCTCCACTTT | CASSLAGVDSPLHF
TRBJ2-7 | . | TRBD2 | TRBV20-1 | TGCGGTGCTAGAGATCGCAGACTAGCACAAAACGAGCAGTACTTC | CGARDRRLAQNEQYF
TRBJ2-7 | . | . | TRBV15 | TGTGCCACCAGCAGAGATAGGCAGGGGACGGGGGAGCAGTACTTC | CATSRDRQGTGEQYF
TRBJ2-1 | few | TRBD1 | TRBV3-1 | TGTGCCAGCAGCAGCTCGACAGGGTTTAATGAGCAGTTCTTC | CASSSSTGFNEQFF
TRBJ2-1 | few | TRBD2 | TRBV20-1 | TGCAGTGCTAGTTGGTGGAGCGGGGGGGCCAATGAGCAGTTCTTC | CSASWWSGGANEQFF
TRBJ1-5 | . | . | TRBV20-1 | TGCAGTGCTAGAGATGGAGGGGCGGGTCAGCCCCAGCATTTT | CSARDGGAGQPQHF
TRBJ2-1 | many | . | TRBV5-5 | TGTGCCAGCAGCTTGGCCCTGGGGAACAATGAGCAGTTCTTC | CASSLALGNNEQFF
TRBJ2-7 | once | TRBD1 | TRBV3-1 | TGTGCCAGCAGCCATACTTCCGGGACAGAGGCCTACGAGCAGTACTTC | CASSHTSGTEAYEQYF
TRBJ1-2 | many | . | TRBV4-1 | TGCGCCAGCAGCCAGGGTACATGGGTGCTTAATGGCTACACCTTC | CASSQGTWVLNGYTF
TRBJ1-2 | . | TRBD1 | TRBV18 | TGTGCCAGCTCACCCTTGACAGGGGAGGCCGGCTACACCTTC | CASSPLTGEAGYTF
TRBJ2-7 | . | TRBD2 | TRBV6-6 | TGTGCCAGCAGTTACGCCGGGACTAGCCGCGAGCAGTACTTC | CASSYAGTSREQYF
TRBJ2-1 | . | . | TRBV2 | TGTGCCAGCAGAAGAGACCGTTACAATGAGCAGTTCTTC | CASRRDRYNEQFF
TRBJ1-6 | . | . | TRBV20-1 | TGCAGTGCGCTACCGGGGAGCTCCTATAATTCACCCCTCCACTTT | CSALPGSSYNSPLHF
TRBJ2-1 | many | . | TRBV4-1 | TGCGCCAGCAGCCAAGTTCCGGGACAAGATGAGCAGTTCTTC | CASSQVPGQDEQFF
TRBJ2-5 | many | . | TRBV4-1 | TGCGCCAGCAGCCGAAGCGCGACTAGGACCTCCCAAGAGACCCAGTACTTC | CASSRSATRTSQETQYF